This TCR beta chain was sequenced in a study of blood T cell repertoires in COVID-19. As for the study in general: Samples taken during acute and convalescent COVID-19 were collected in the United States, Italy and Spain. T cells, B-cell-depleted T cells, or PBMCs supplied cDNA or gDNA.

In the authors' workflow: Amplification with reference gene primers provided the estimates of nucleated cell counts. The repertoire was sequenced with immunoSEQ multiplex PCR; TCRdb's copy has only in-frame clones and lacks some. Clone size and V and J calls were adopted from that table, with D and trimming inferred from the DNA. The sample lists approximately 15,000 clones, roughly 80% occurring once. The source of this sequence is a woman aged 55-70 years with acute or convalescent COVID-19. Sequencing was performed on peripheral blood.

The CDR3 nucleotides read TGTGCCAGCAGTGCACTAGCGGGGGGGGAGACCCAGTACTTC. Amino acid sequence: CASSALAGGETQYF. The chain is built from TRBV25-1 and TRBJ2-5; 13 nucleotides line up with TRBD2. The CDR3 consists of 14 residues. Germline values: CDR1 MGHDK, CDR2 SYGVNS. V trimming: 4 bases; J trimming: 5 bases; junction bases outside the gene matches: 1.